One T cell receptor (beta chain) is described in this entry. Its matching antigen is unknown. This entry comes from a study of identical twins. Overall study findings and caveats: Within twin pairs, the out-of-frame alpha sequences they shared showed excess low generation probability.

Each CDR3 protein is one row after TCRdb ran MiXCR on the 5' RACE reads. The repertoire holds 1,800,000 or so distinct CDR3 sequences, around 33% seen once, with 0.27% in the top ten. Specimen: cord blood. The clonotype was recovered from a newborn girl in good health.

The CDR3 reads CSASLYGDYEQYF. DNA for the CDR3: TGCAGTGCTAGCCTTTACGGGGACTACGAGCAGTACTTC. V and J are TRBV20-1 and TRBJ2-7; a possible D gene is TRBD2 (5 bases). Germline values: CDR1 DFQATT, CDR2 SNEGSKA (reference sequence). The CDR3 is 13 residues long. With 3 bases removed from V and 3 bases from J, the gap between germline ends came to 12 bases.